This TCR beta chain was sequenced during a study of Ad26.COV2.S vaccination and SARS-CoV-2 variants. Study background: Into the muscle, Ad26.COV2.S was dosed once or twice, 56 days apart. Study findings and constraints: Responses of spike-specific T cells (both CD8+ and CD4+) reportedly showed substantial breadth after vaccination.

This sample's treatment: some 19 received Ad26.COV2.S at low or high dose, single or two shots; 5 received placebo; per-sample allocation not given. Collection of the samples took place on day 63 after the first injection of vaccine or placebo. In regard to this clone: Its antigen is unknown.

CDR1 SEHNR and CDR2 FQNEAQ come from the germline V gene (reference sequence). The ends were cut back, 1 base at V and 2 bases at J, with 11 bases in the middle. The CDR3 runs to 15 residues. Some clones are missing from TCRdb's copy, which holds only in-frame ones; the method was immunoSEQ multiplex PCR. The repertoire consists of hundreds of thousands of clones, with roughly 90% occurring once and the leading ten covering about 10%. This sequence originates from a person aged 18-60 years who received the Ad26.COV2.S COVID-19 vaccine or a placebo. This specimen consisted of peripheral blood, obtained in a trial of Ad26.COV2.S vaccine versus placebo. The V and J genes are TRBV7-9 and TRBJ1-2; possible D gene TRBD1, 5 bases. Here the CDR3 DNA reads TGTGCCAGCAGCTTAGAGCTGGGGACGAACTATGGCTACACCTTC. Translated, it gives CASSLELGTNYGYTF.